Shown below are 31 T cell receptor beta chains from a single sample sequenced in a study of T cell responses to AZD1222 COVID-19 vaccine. TCRdb's table, derived via immunoSEQ multiplex PCR, lists solely in-frame clones and lacks some. The data contain fewer than 110,000 clones, over 80% of them singletons. This specimen consisted of peripheral blood, obtained 28 days after the second AZD1222 dose. The source of these receptors is an adult who received the AZD1222 COVID-19 vaccine.

V usage is TRBV9 and J usage is TRBJ1-5, with D possibly being TRBD1 (5 bases). The CDR3 covers 14 residues. From germline, CDR1 is SGDLS and CDR2 YYNGEE. Deletions cut 3 bases from V and 4 bases from J, with 11 bases between. For the CDR3, the DNA is TGTGCCAGCAGCGAGGGGCCCGGGAATCAGCCCCAGCATTTT. The encoded protein is CASSEGPGNQPQHF.

The CDR3 nucleotides are TGTGCCAGCAGCAATCCATACAGGGGGAGAGGCAATCAGCCCCAGCATTTT. This gives the protein CASSNPYRGRGNQPQHF. J is TRBJ1-5 and V is TRBV6-2 or TRBV6-3; 8 positions match TRBD1. V lost 6 bases, J lost 2 bases, and 12 bases stayed unmatched. The CDR3 has 17 residues. Germline lookup yields CDR1 MNHEY and CDR2 SVGEGT.

A remark on this clone: The junction does not match germline at one end; this may be a read error. This rearrangement joins TRBV12-3 or TRBV12-4 to TRBJ2-7; D perhaps matches TRBD1 (6 bases). The CDR3 length is 12 residues. The chain's CDR3 is CASSLVGHEQCF. As DNA, the CDR3 is TGTGCCAGCAGTTTAGTGGGACACGAGCAGTGCTTC.

J is TRBJ2-7 and V is TRBV21-1; TRBD2 reflects the table's D call only, with no check against the DNA. TRBV21-1 is classified as a pseudogene. The length of the CDR3 is 17 residues. CDR3 in amino acids: CASSKISSGGDSYEQYF. The CDR3 nucleotides read TGTGCCAGCAGCAAGATCTCTAGCGGGGGGGACTCCTACGAGCAGTACTTC.

This chain connects TRBV3-1 (or the pseudogene TRBV3-2) to TRBJ2-3; D tentatively reads TRBD1 or TRBD2 (5 bases each). Trimming shortened V by 2 bases and J by 2 bases, and 11 bases separated the two germline ends. The CDR3 has 15 amino acids. Germline CDR1 and CDR2: LGHDT and YNNKEL (reference sequence). CDR3 DNA sequence: TGTGCCAGCAGCCAATTAGCCGGGGCCACAGATACGCAGTATTTT. Protein sequence: CASSQLAGATDTQYF.

The chain is built from TRBV11-3 and TRBJ2-1; TRBD2 aligns across 13 bases. This CDR3 contains 15 residues. Unmatched junction bases numbered 8, after V lost 7 bases and J lost 8 bases. Germline lookup yields CDR1 SGHNT and CDR2 YENEEA. The CDR3 here is CASKRTSGSSDEQFF. The CDR3 nucleotides are TGTGCCAGCAAAAGGACTAGCGGGAGTAGCGATGAGCAGTTCTTC.

V is TRBV6-6 and J is TRBJ1-1; D unresolved. The V and J ends lost 0 bases and 0 bases respectively, with 5 bases between them. The CDR3 extends over 14 amino acids. The germline V gene encodes CDR1 MNHNY and CDR2 SVGAGI (reference sequence). The CDR3 sequence is CASSYSNLNTEAFF. CDR3 DNA: TGTGCCAGCAGTTACTCGAACTTGAACACTGAAGCTTTCTTT.

This chain links TRBV3-1 (or the pseudogene TRBV3-2) with TRBJ1-3, with D possibly being TRBD1 (6 bases). The germline gives CDR1 LGHDT, CDR2 YNNKEL (reference sequence). This CDR3 is built from 14 residues. Trimming removed 10 bases from V and 0 bases from J, with 13 bases in between. CDR3 sequence (DNA): TGTGCCACCGAACAGGGATCCTCTGGAAACACCATATATTTT. The encoded protein is CATEQGSSGNTIYF.

The genes are TRBV27 and TRBJ1-1; D is ambiguous. V shed 3 bases and J shed 1 base, with 9 bases lying between them. Germline loops: CDR1 MNHEY, CDR2 SMNVEV (reference sequence). This CDR3 is 14 amino acids long. The DNA for the CDR3 is TGTGCCAGCAGTTTTGGGCCAAAGAACACTGAAGCTTTCTTT. Translated: CASSFGPKNTEAFF.

This clone was counted a single time. This rearrangement joins TRBV2 to TRBJ1-1; tentative D call: TRBD1 (5 bases). This CDR3 spans 14 amino acids. V dropped 5 bases and J dropped 0 bases, with 10 bases sitting between them. CDR1 is SNHLY, CDR2 FYNNEI, per germline. In nucleotides, the CDR3 is TGTGCCAGCAGTATACAGGACATGAACACTGAAGCTTTCTTT. As protein: CASSIQDMNTEAFF.

The gene calls are TRBV19 and TRBJ2-6; D gene uncertain. V shed 3 bases and J shed 4 bases, with 10 bases lying between them. The CDR3 covers 15 residues. The germline CDR1 and CDR2 sequences are LNHDA and SQIVND (reference sequence). CDR3 protein: CASSIRGQGANVLTF. CDR3 nucleotide sequence: TGTGCCAGTAGTATTCGAGGCCAAGGGGCCAACGTCCTGACTTTC.

The chain carries TRBV28 and TRBJ2-7; 8 bases match TRBD2. Trimming removed 2 bases from V and 4 bases from J; junction bases left unmatched: 1. The V gene's germline CDR1 is MDHEN and CDR2 SYDVKM. The CDR3 runs 13 residues. CDR3 DNA sequence: TGTGCCAGCAGTTTAGCGGGAGGTTACGAGCAGTACTTC. It specifies CASSLAGGYEQYF.

The chain joins TRBV5-6 to TRBJ1-5; 8 nucleotides line up with TRBD1. V lost 3 bases and J lost 4; bases outside the gene matches: 9. The germline gives CDR1 SGHDT, CDR2 YYEEEE. CDR3 length: 16 amino acids. The CDR3 spells CASSSRGQGVNQPQHF. DNA of the CDR3: TGTGCCAGCAGCTCCCGCGGACAGGGAGTTAATCAGCCCCAGCATTTT.

The sample holds a few counts of this clone. The chain couples TRBV4-2 to TRBJ2-6; D is undetermined. The CDR3 spans 16 residues. Trimming stripped 0 bases from V and 0 bases from J, with 6 bases between. Germline-derived CDR1 and CDR2 are LGHNA and YNFKEQ. The CDR3 sequence: CASSQDRSSGANVLTF. Here the CDR3 DNA reads TGTGCCAGCAGCCAAGATAGGAGCTCTGGGGCCAACGTCCTGACTTTC.

The CDR3 sequence is CASSLSWATQYF. The DNA for the CDR3 is TGTGCCAGCAGTTTAAGCTGGGCTACGCAGTATTTT. V and J are TRBV28 and TRBJ2-3; no clear D gene. V gave up 2 bases and J gave up 8 bases, with 8 bases separating them. Germline V gene data show CDR1 as MDHEN and CDR2 as SYDVKM. The CDR3 has 12 amino acids.

V usage is TRBV5-1 and J usage is TRBJ2-7; TRBD2 agrees at 15 bases. The CDR3 consists of 14 residues. The germline V gene has CDR1 SGHRS and CDR2 YFSETQ. The V and J ends lost 4 bases and 7 bases, in that order; junction bases with no gene match: 3. The CDR3 coding sequence is TGCGCCAGCAGCCCTGGGACTAGCGGGAGGGAGCAGTACTTC. Its translation is CASSPGTSGREQYF.

This sequence joins TRBV19 and TRBJ1-6; D is perhaps TRBD1 (5 bases). V dropped 6 bases and J dropped 11 bases, with 14 bases sitting between them. The CDR3 covers 13 residues. Germline values: CDR1 LNHDA, CDR2 SQIVND (reference sequence). Here the CDR3 reads CASRQGGGTPLHF. DNA of the CDR3: TGTGCCAGTAGGCAGGGAGGAGGGACACCCCTCCACTTT.

This clone was found a few times. This chain links TRBV10-3 with TRBJ1-3; TRBD1 is a possible D gene (5 bases). Germline V gives CDR1 ENHRY, CDR2 SYGVKD. V was pared by 6 bases and J by 7 bases, with 13 bases between. This CDR3 spans 13 amino acids. This CDR3 reads CAISDGRVNTIYF. CDR3 sequence (DNA): TGTGCCATCAGCGATGGCAGGGTGAACACCATATATTTT.

V gene TRBV9 combines with J gene TRBJ2-1; possibly TRBD2 for D (6 bases). The CDR3 loop spans 16 amino acids. The V end lost 0 bases, the J end lost 1 base, and 11 bases lay between the germline ends. Germline V gives CDR1 SGDLS, CDR2 YYNGEE. In nucleotides, the CDR3 is TGTGCCAGCAGCGTAGGCGGTGGGGGGTCCTACAATGAGCAGTTCTTC. Translation: CASSVGGGGSYNEQFF.

The chain couples TRBV7-9 to TRBJ2-3; D not certain. The CDR3 is made up of 15 amino acids. The V end was cut by 1 base, the J end by 1 base, with 9 bases between. The germline gives CDR1 SEHNR, CDR2 FQNEAQ (reference sequence). The CDR3 loop reads CASSLDQIGTDTQYF. Here the CDR3 DNA reads TGTGCCAGCAGCTTAGACCAGATAGGCACAGATACGCAGTATTTT.

This chain links TRBV29-1 with TRBJ2-1, with 10 nucleotides matching TRBD2. The J segment lost 7 bases and the V segment lost 4 bases, leaving 4 bases of the junction unmatched. The germline V gene has CDR1 SQVTM and CDR2 ANQGSEA. CDR3 length: 13 amino acids. The CDR3 nucleotides are TGCAGCGTTGTTTCTAGCGGGAGTAATGAGCAGTTCTTC. It yields the protein CSVVSSGSNEQFF.

V is TRBV27 and J is TRBJ2-2; D remains ambiguous. Trimming stripped 6 bases from V and 5 bases from J, with 13 bases between. Germline assignment: CDR1 MNHEY and CDR2 SMNVEV (reference sequence). This CDR3 spans 14 amino acids. This CDR3 reads CASRPSQPTGELFF. The CDR3 nucleotides are TGTGCCAGCAGACCCTCTCAGCCGACCGGGGAGCTGTTTTTT.

V gene TRBV7-8 combines with J gene TRBJ1-4; D unclear. This CDR3 has 15 residues. Germline CDR1 is SGHVS and CDR2 is FQNEAQ. Trimming pared 2 bases from V and 10 bases from J, leaving 17 bases between. CDR3 nucleotide sequence: TGTGCCAGCAGCTTACCGACGGGGAGAGTTGGAAAACTGTTTTTT. Translating gives CASSLPTGRVGKLFF.

The chain couples TRBV5-6 to TRBJ2-7, with 13 nucleotides matching TRBD2. J lost 2 bases, V lost 4 bases, and 6 bases had no gene match. Germline-derived CDR1 and CDR2 are SGHDT and YYEEEE. This CDR3 is 16 amino acids long. The chain's CDR3 is CASSARGLAGAYEQYF. CDR3 coding DNA: TGTGCCAGCAGCGCCCGTGGACTAGCGGGAGCCTACGAGCAGTACTTC.

The V and J genes are TRBV20-1 and TRBJ1-6, with a possible D match to TRBD1 (5 bases). The V end was cut by 3 bases, the J end by 7 bases, with 13 bases between. From germline, CDR1 is DFQATT and CDR2 SNEGSKA (reference sequence). The CDR3 loop spans 14 amino acids. DNA for the CDR3: TGCAGTGCTAGTAAGCAGGGACTAAATTCACCCCTCCACTTT. Amino acid sequence: CSASKQGLNSPLHF.

V and J are TRBV7-9 and TRBJ2-4, with no clear D. Between the trimmed V and J ends, which lost 2 bases and 0 bases, there was a span of 5 bases. The germline V gene has CDR1 SEHNR and CDR2 FQNEAQ (reference sequence). The CDR3 is 14 residues long. CDR3 coding DNA: TGTGCCAGCAGCTTAATTACAGCCAAAAACATTCAGTACTTC. Translation gives CASSLITAKNIQYF.

A word on this clone: One junction end disagrees with the germline gene, perhaps due to a read error. This sequence joins TRBV29-1 and TRBJ1-4, with TRBD1 as a possible D gene (5 bases). The CDR3 consists of 9 residues. Per the germline V gene, CDR1 is SQVTM and CDR2 is ANQGSEA. The CDR3 protein is CSVTPGPVF. The CDR3, as DNA: TGCAGCGTCACACCGGGGCCAGTTTTT.

The chain combines TRBV11-3 with TRBJ2-3, with D possibly matching TRBD2 (7 bases). The ends were cut back, 1 base at V and 3 bases at J, with 14 bases in the middle. The CDR3 runs 16 residues. The germline V gene encodes CDR1 SGHNT and CDR2 YENEEA. The CDR3 here is CASSLGGGAWTDTQYF. CDR3 nucleotide sequence: TGTGCCAGCAGCTTAGGAGGGGGGGCGTGGACAGATACGCAGTATTTT.

J is TRBJ1-2 and V is TRBV4-2; 8 bases fit TRBD1. The CDR3 runs to 17 residues. Germline assignment: CDR1 LGHNA and CDR2 YNFKEQ. The V segment lost 0 bases and the J segment 3 bases; nucleotides outside the gene matches: 9. The CDR3: CASSQDPGQGIDYGYTF. The CDR3 DNA is TGTGCCAGCAGCCAAGATCCAGGACAGGGAATAGACTATGGCTACACCTTC.

The chain joins TRBV5-8 to TRBJ2-6, with D unclear. This CDR3 comprises 15 residues. Germline loops: CDR1 SGHTS, CDR2 YDEGEE. Trimming pared 1 base from V and 0 bases from J, leaving 5 bases between. The CDR3 sequence is CASSLRSSGANVLTF. The CDR3 nucleotides read TGTGCCAGCAGCTTGCGAAGCTCTGGGGCCAACGTCCTGACTTTC.

This clone has only one observation. This chain connects TRBV29-1 to TRBJ2-5; D possibly matches TRBD1 or TRBD2 (5 bases each). Germline lookup yields CDR1 SQVTM and CDR2 ANQGSEA. The CDR3 is 12 amino acids. V gave up 2 bases and J gave up 5 bases, with 9 bases separating them. CDR3 nucleotide sequence: TGCAGCGTTGAACCCTGGGGGGAGACCCAGTACTTC. Translated: CSVEPWGETQYF.